This is a list of T cell receptor beta chains from one sample in a study of T-cell reconstitution after alpha-beta-depleted transplantation in children. TCRdb processed the PCR reads anew with MiXCR; each CDR3 protein has one entry. Counted here are a few hundred thousand distinct CDR3 sequences, 10% occurring once; the ten biggest clones make up 2% to 3%. The sequenced sample was PBMCs from the stem cell graft donor, obtained from the stem cell graft. Receptor source: a human donor who donated a stem cell graft to a child with acute lymphoblastic leukemia. Each CDR3 is given without its conserved first and last residue. A D gene is named only where the DNA matches it firmly.

V gene	D gene	J gene	CDR3 protein
TRBV9	NA	TRBJ2-1	ASSVVQGPTMQF
TRBV28	NA	TRBJ2-3	ASSPGSASTDTQY
TRBV14	NA	TRBJ2-1	ASSQIGGSYNEQF
TRBV12-3/TRBV12-4	NA	TRBJ1-2	ASSPQAGQNYGYT
TRBV6-5	TRBD1	TRBJ2-1	ASSRDRVTF
TRBV5-1	NA	TRBJ1-1	ASSPHRELMNTEAF
TRBV6-2/TRBV6-3	NA	TRBJ1-1	ASSYTDLGTEAF
TRBV9	NA	TRBJ2-7	ASSVGGDSYEQY
TRBV4-3	TRBD1	TRBJ1-5	ASSQDPGQVGRHQPQH
TRBV27	NA	TRBJ2-7	ASSLSAPYEQY
TRBV28	NA	TRBJ2-1	ATGDSGYNEQF
TRBV20-1	NA	TRBJ2-5	SARDLGGDTYQETQY
TRBV29-1	NA	TRBJ2-3	SVDGQAGGSTDTQY
TRBV7-9	NA	TRBJ1-2	ASTGVMGYT
TRBV7-2	NA	TRBJ2-7	ASSSRGSGRFYEQY
TRBV20-1	NA	TRBJ2-3	SARDAGDRADTQY
TRBV19	NA	TRBJ1-1	ASSTRDTTQGHEAF
TRBV15	NA	TRBJ2-1	ATSRERHQAYNEQF
TRBV20-1	NA	TRBJ1-4	SARESFRPNEKLF
TRBV5-8	NA	TRBJ2-3	ASSRASLGADTQY
TRBV12-2	NA	TRBJ1-5	ASRLKGEGDNQPQH
TRBV5-4	TRBD1	TRBJ1-2	ASSYFRDSDGYT
TRBV20-1	TRBD1	TRBJ2-1	SASAGQEINEQF
TRBV10-3	NA	TRBJ2-3	AISSSSGGDTQY
TRBV28	NA	TRBJ1-4	ASSLRGGNEKLF
TRBV3-1	NA	TRBJ2-7	ASSQVGVYEQY
TRBV28	NA	TRBJ2-3	ASSGTLGTDTQY
TRBV12-3/TRBV12-4	NA	TRBJ2-3	ASSFADSYTDTQY
TRBV4-3	NA	TRBJ1-1	ASSQALVMNTEAF
TRBV12-3/TRBV12-4	TRBD2	TRBJ2-7	ASGGGNEQY
TRBV2	NA	TRBJ2-1	ASSDDGYNEQF
TRBV7-2	TRBD2	TRBJ2-7	ASSSTSGDYEQY
TRBV7-9	NA	TRBJ2-3	ASSLSLSTDTQY
TRBV5-1	NA	TRBJ2-1	ASSQAQGLYNEQF
TRBV5-1	NA	TRBJ2-7	ASSLGGLTYEQY
TRBV6-2/TRBV6-3	NA	TRBJ2-1	ASSYPPILARSSYNEQF
TRBV10-3	NA	TRBJ1-5	AIRDGNQPQH
TRBV5-1	TRBD2	TRBJ2-1	ASSPTSGRASYNEQF
TRBV9	NA	TRBJ2-1	ASSLTPQGRSYNEQF
TRBV7-9	TRBD1	TRBJ2-7	ASSFLPGTGGIYEQY
TRBV28	TRBD2	TRBJ2-5	ASSFILAGGVGQETQY
TRBV2	TRBD2	TRBJ2-1	ASIAGGGYEQF
TRBV7-8	TRBD2	TRBJ2-1	ASSPRLAGGKGLRQF
TRBV14	NA	TRBJ2-7	ASSLRLPHEQY
TRBV20-1	TRBD1	TRBJ2-3	SARGTGGDTQY
TRBV12-3/TRBV12-4	TRBD2	TRBJ2-1	ASSFWTSGRIYNEQF